Detailed here is one T cell receptor (beta chain). The clone's antigen remains unknown. Base qualities are not provided; no much larger clone lies one nucleotide away. Looking up the germline V gene yields CDR1 SGHRS and CDR2 YFSETQ. A distance of 12 bases separates the germline ends of V and J, which lose 2 bases and 4 bases respectively. Measured from the cysteine to the phenylalanine, the CDR3 is 14 residues long. The sequence is cut down to CDR3 DNA, 42 bases in frame from base 1. This sample is part of a study of cytomegalovirus exposure and HLA in healthy donors (dated by TCRdb to about 2017). Regarding the study in general: In an earlier analysis of some 610 of the donors, around 300 Gb of sequence data and approximately 100 million unique TCR beta sequences from 150 million to 200 million T cells were reported. Several DR-DQ haplotypes were treated as single units for association and clustering because of strong linkage in the cohort. In the later analysis, no new phenotypic data were used to find candidate immune exposures; instead, reliance was placed on TCR beta sequences and their occurrence across donors. Donor age, sex, ethnicity and CMV serostatus were collected together with the repertoire data. All discovery cohort repertoires had been generated using a single sequencing platform. A separate validation cohort of approximately 120 different subjects was used in addition to the approximately 610-subject first cohort. Among about 390 genotyped donors of the cohort, an average of roughly 240,000 unique TCR beta nucleotide sequences were sequenced per donor, around 20% of them non-productive. The aim of the study was to test whether cataloging public T cell receptors could identify signatures of past pathogen exposure. Both class I and class II loci were covered by HLA typing, at four-digit resolution. To predict cytomegalovirus infection status, the study brought together high-throughput TCR immunosequencing, statistical association of individual TCRs with disease status, and machine learning. An early release that covered several hundred HLA-typed donors contained approximately 300 gigabases of sequencing data and some 87 million unique TCR sequences. Typing coverage varied by locus: about 620-640 donors for A, B, C, DRB1 and DQB1; approximately 560 for DQA1; more than 600 for DPA1; under 490 for DPB1. An earlier analysis of around 640 of the donors used high-throughput TCR beta sequencing to judge whether each TCR beta V gene segment behaved as functional or pseudogenic. Using immunosequencing, the study profiled T cell repertoires from around 680 subjects and related those repertoires to cytomegalovirus serostatus. In a later genetic analysis, genome-wide SNP genotypes for 398 of the 666 donors were used, and that subset was treated as a discovery cohort. In a later analysis, previously published TCR beta repertoires from roughly 710 donors were re-analyzed and high-resolution HLA genotyping was added so that TCR occurrence patterns could be studied. Among the approximately 400 genotyped donors, around 81% belonged to the genetic ancestry cluster associated with self-reported Caucasian donors.

Library preparation was by the immunoSEQ multiplex PCR assay. A mixture of 60 forward primers for TCR Vbeta segments and 13 reverse primers for TCR Jbeta segments was used in the multiplex PCR. The CDR3 region of rearranged TCR beta genes was amplified from genomic DNA by a multiplex PCR assay. Amplified TCR beta libraries were sequenced as 87-base-pair reads on the Illumina HiSeq System. The study's own analysis went as follows. A later analysis tallied about 77 million unique TCR beta chains across the 666 repertoires, and about 10 million of those chains were shared by two or more donors. Raw reads were error-corrected and collapsed into unique sequences with a nearest-neighbor algorithm that merged closely related sequences to remove PCR and sequencing errors. Alignment of CDR3 sequences to IMGT reference sequences was used to assign V, D and J gene segments. For a sequence to be retained, at least a six-nucleotide match to both a V gene segment and a J gene segment was required. A rearrangement counted as productive if the CDR3 had no stop codons and remained in frame with V and J, and every other rearrangement counted as non-productive. Following IMGT convention, CDR3 was defined as the stretch from the second conserved V-encoded cysteine to the conserved J-encoded phenylalanine. The earlier analysis of 587 of the donors excluded sequences that lacked an unambiguous match to a single V gene segment. An earlier analysis of fewer than 750 of the donors called V segments functional above 56.7% productive rearrangements and segregating when the between-donor standard deviation exceeded 5%. A statistical classification framework was built for diagnosing cytomegalovirus status from the catalog of TCR beta chain sequences. In a later analysis, V and J genes were assigned by comparing TCR nucleotide sequences against IMGT/GENE-DB human TR gene sequences. A later analysis assigned CDR3 sequences and most-parsimonious VDJ recombination scenarios with the TCRdist pipeline. In a later analysis, each TCR beta chain was defined by its CDR3 amino acid sequence together with its V-gene family, and reads without a unique V-gene family were excluded. To address suspected cross-contamination and a sequencing artifact, a later analysis removed a few hundred highly shared, low-generation-probability nucleotide sequences. In a later analysis, a clonal expansion index for each public chain was calculated from normalized within-repertoire ranks of inferred template counts. Generation probabilities in a later analysis came from a VDJ recombination model fitted to out-of-frame rearrangements, and those results were checked against IGoR. In a later analysis, TCR-TCR, TCR-HLA and TCR-CMV co-occurrence was scored with hypergeometric tests, and a repertoire-size bias correction was applied to TCR pairs. To estimate false discovery rates, a later analysis permuted the HLA or CMV assignments 20 times. A later analysis grouped co-occurring TCRs with DBSCAN, adding TCRdist sequence similarity when clustering within HLA-allele-positive subsets. Repertoires with fewer than 30,000 or more than 120,000 public chains, plus five repertoires with anomalous nucleotide sharing, were excluded from co-occurrence clustering. Imported from immuneACCESS, the table was reduced by TCRdb to in-frame sequences with V and J called. These copies leave out some clones; in studies compared against another copy, an unresolved V gene accounts for under half, and the cause of the remainder is not known. V, J and clone size were drawn from that table, and D and trimming were deduced from the DNA. This sample has around 88,000 clones in its table, and around 77% of those were observed once. The ten most abundant clones make up 6.5% to 8% of the sample.

The cohort comprised approximately 700 healthy bone marrow donors. All cohort members were sampled while nominally healthy, although unrecorded immune exposures were likely present. The donor tested CMV seropositive and was one of the 289 seropositive cohort members. Every donor gave a peripheral blood sample, and the peripheral blood mononuclear cells from that sample were used for TCR beta sequencing. The Qiagen DNeasy Blood Extraction Kit was used to extract genomic DNA from the blood cell samples. The investigation overall reported the following: Because HLA typing was missing for some donors at each locus, association tests included only the typed subset. Cytomegalovirus status was reported to be diagnosed by the classifier with high specificity and sensitivity in both the original and validation cohorts. A further reported finding was that TCR beta sequences accurately predicted the HLA-A and HLA-B alleles for most subjects in the first cohort. In a later analysis, the rate of TCR association differed among HLA loci, with DRB1 alleles having the most associated TCRs and HLA-C alleles having the fewest. A later genetic analysis associated a missense DCLRE1C variant with V-gene and J-gene trimming of TCR beta chains, and an independent cohort replicated the association. The study listed approximately 150 TCR beta chains as associated with cytomegalovirus. Because counts were too low, roughly 16 rarely observed V segments, including chromosome 9 orphons, were left out of the earlier analysis of 500 to 650 of the donors. Compared with the 666-donor mean, donors in an Asian-associated ancestry cluster had fewer N-insertions in productive TCRs, according to a later genetic analysis. Specific HLA alleles were associated with over 15,000 TCR beta sequences at a false discovery rate of 0.05 in a later analysis. This cohort had only TCR beta chains sequenced, and the lack of alpha or paired-chain data limited which features could be detected. A later analysis reported that several top co-occurrence clusters appeared linked to parvovirus B19, influenza, CMV and Epstein-Barr virus. In a later analysis, most CMV-associated TCR beta chains were found to appear HLA-restricted, with HLA associations seemingly driven largely by CMV exposure. Immune exposure information for the cohort was limited to CMV serostatus. The authors suggested that the approach could potentially be extended to other disease states and immunological phenotypes. A cluster of highly shared sequence variants was judged likely to be a technical artifact of the sequencing pipeline. In an earlier analysis of roughly 500 of the donors, most TCR beta V segments appeared in productive rearrangements about 87% or about 30% of the time, broadly matching IMGT annotations. Linkage disequilibrium might explain the correlated functional status among segregating V segments, but an unknown experimental factor could not be excluded. In a later analysis, HLA-associated TCR beta chains showed more clonal expansion and lower generation probabilities than non-associated chains that were equally common. Three of the identified cytomegalovirus-associated TCR beta chains were confirmed in vitro to be specific for cytomegalovirus antigens. Roughly uniform sequencing depth across donors was assumed in presence/absence analyses, although this assumption may not hold. Most TCR sequences were observed very rarely across donors, whereas some public TCRs were present in many individuals. Because the 87-base-pair reads could not distinguish some IMGT-functional V segments, including TRBV6-2 and TRBV6-3, those segments were excluded. Assigning TCR associations to individual alleles was difficult when HLA alleles, especially DR and DQ, strongly co-occurred.

Material for sequencing was PBMCs. The sequence derives from a man aged 50 to 60 in good health and CMV-seropositive. This receptor chain uses TRBV5-1 and TRBJ1-2; the D gene lacks a confident call. The DNA sequence reads TGCGCCAGCAGCTTTAACAGTCAGATCTATGGCTACACCTTC. Protein translation: CASSFNSQIYGYTF.